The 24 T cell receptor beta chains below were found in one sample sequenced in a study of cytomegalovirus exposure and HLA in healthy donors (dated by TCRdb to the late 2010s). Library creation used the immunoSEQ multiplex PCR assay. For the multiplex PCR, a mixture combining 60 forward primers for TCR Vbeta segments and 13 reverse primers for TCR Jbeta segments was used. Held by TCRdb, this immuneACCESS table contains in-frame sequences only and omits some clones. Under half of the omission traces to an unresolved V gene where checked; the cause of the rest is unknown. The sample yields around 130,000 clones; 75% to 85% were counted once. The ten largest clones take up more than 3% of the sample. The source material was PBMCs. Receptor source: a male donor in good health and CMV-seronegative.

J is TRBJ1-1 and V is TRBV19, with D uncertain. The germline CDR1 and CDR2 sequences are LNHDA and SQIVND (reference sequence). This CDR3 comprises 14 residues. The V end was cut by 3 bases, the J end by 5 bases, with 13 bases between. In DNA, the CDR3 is TGTGCCAGTAGTATCCCGACAAGGAAGACTGAAGCTTTCTTT. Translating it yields CASSIPTRKTEAFF.

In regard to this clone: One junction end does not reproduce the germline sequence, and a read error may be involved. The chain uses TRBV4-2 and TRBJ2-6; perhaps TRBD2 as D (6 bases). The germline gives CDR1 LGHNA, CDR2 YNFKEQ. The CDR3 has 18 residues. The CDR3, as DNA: TGTGCCAGCAGCCAAGATGAGGAGGGATTCTCTGGGGCCAACGGCCTGACTTTC. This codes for CASSQDEEGFSGANGLTF.

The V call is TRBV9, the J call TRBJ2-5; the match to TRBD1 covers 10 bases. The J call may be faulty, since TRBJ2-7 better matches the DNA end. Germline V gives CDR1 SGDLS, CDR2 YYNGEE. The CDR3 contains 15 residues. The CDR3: CASSVGQGESHEQYF. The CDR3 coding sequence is TGTGCCAGCAGCGTTGGACAGGGGGAATCTCACGAGCAGTACTTC.

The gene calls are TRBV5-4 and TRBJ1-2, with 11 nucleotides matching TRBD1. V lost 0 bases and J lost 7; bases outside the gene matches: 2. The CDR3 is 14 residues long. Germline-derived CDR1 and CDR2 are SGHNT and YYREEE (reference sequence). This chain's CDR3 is CASSLVGTGGGYTF. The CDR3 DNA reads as TGTGCCAGCAGCTTGGTTGGGACAGGGGGTGGCTACACCTTC.

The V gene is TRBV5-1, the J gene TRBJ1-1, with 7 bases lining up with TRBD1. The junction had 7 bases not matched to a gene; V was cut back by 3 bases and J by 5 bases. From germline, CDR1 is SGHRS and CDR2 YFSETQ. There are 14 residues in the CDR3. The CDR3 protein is CASSSGQVGTEAFF. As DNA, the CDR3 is TGCGCCAGCAGCTCCGGACAGGTTGGGACTGAAGCTTTCTTT.

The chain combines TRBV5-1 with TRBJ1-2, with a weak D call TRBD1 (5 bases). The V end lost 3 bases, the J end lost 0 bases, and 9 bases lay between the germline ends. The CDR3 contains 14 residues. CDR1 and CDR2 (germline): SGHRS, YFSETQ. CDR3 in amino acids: CASSWGPTNYGYTF. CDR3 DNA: TGCGCCAGCAGCTGGGGCCCTACTAACTATGGCTACACCTTC.

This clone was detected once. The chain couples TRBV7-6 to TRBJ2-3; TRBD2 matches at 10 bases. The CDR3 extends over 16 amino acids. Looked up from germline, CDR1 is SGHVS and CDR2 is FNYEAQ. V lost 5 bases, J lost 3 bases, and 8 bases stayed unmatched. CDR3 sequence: CASSPRTSGVTDTQYF. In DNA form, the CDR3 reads TGTGCCAGCAGCCCAAGGACTAGCGGAGTAACAGATACGCAGTATTTT.

CDR3 sequence (DNA): TGTGCCAGCAGGGACAGGGGCAACACTGAAGCTTTCTTT. Translation: CASRDRGNTEAFF. V is TRBV27 and J is TRBJ1-1, with TRBD1 matching over 9 bases. The junction had 1 base not matched to a gene; V was cut back by 6 bases and J by 2 bases. The CDR3 is 13 amino acids. The germline V gene encodes CDR1 MNHEY and CDR2 SMNVEV (reference sequence).

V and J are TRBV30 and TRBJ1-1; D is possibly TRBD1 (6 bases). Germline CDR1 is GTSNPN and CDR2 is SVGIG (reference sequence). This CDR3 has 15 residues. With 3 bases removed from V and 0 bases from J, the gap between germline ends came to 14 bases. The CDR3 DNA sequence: TGTGCCTGGAGGAAAAGGGGGGGCGTGAACACTGAAGCTTTCTTT. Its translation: CAWRKRGGVNTEAFF. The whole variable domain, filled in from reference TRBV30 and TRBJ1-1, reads SQTIHQWPATLVQPVGSPLSLECTVEGTSNPNLYWYRQAAGRGLQLLFYSVGIGQISSEVPQNLSASRPQDRQFILSSKKLLLSDSGFYLCAWRKRGGVNTEAFFGQGTRLTVV.

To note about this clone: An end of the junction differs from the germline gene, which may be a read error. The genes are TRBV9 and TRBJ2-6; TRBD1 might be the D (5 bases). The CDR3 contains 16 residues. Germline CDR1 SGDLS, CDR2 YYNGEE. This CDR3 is CASSVGSRSGANGLTF. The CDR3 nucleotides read TGTGCCAGCAGCGTAGGAAGCCGCTCTGGGGCCAACGGCCTGACTTTC.

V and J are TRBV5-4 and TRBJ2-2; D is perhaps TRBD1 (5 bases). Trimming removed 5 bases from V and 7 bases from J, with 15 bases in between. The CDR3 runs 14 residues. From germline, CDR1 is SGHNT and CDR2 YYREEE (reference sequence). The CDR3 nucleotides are TGTGCCAGCAGGCGGACACCTGAGGACGGGGAGCTGTTTTTT. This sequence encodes CASRRTPEDGELFF.

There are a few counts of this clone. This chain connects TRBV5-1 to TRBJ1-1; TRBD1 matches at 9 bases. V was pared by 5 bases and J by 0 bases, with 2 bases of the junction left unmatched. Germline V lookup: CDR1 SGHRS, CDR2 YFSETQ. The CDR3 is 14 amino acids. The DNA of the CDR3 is TGCGCCAGCAGGACAGGGGGTATGAACACTGAAGCTTTCTTT. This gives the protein CASRTGGMNTEAFF.

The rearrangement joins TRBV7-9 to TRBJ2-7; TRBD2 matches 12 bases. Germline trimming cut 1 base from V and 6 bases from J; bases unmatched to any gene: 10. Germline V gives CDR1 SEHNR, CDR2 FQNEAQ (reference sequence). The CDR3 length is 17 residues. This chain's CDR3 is CASSLVAGVLAGGEQYF. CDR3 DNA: TGTGCCAGCAGCTTAGTTGCTGGGGTACTAGCGGGAGGCGAGCAGTACTTC.

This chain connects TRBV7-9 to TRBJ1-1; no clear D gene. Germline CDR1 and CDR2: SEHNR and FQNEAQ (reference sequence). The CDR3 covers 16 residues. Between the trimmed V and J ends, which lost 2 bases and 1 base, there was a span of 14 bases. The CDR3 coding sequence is TGTGCCAGCAGCTTAACGCTTGCGGGCTCGAACACTGAAGCTTTCTTT. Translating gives CASSLTLAGSNTEAFF. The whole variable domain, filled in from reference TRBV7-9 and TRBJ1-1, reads DTGVSQNPRHKITKRGQNVTFRCDPISEHNRLYWYRQTLGQGPEFLTYFQNEAQLEKSRLLSDRFSAERPKGSFSTLEIQRTEQGDSAMYLCASSLTLAGSNTEAFFGQGTRLTVV.

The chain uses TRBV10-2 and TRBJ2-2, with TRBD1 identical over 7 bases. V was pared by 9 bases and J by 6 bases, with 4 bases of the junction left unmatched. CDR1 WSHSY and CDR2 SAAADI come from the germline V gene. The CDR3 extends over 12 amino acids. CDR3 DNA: TGCGCCAGTAGACAGGGAGCCGGGGAGCTGTTTTTT. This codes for CASRQGAGELFF.

The CDR3 sequence is CASTTISGETQYF. The CDR3 nucleotides are TGTGCCAGCACGACGATTTCGGGAGAGACCCAGTACTTC. J is TRBJ2-5 and V is TRBV6-1, with no clear D. This CDR3 contains 13 residues. The germline CDR1 and CDR2 sequences are MNHNS and SASEGT. Trimming left V 7 bases short and J 4 bases short, with 13 bases between.

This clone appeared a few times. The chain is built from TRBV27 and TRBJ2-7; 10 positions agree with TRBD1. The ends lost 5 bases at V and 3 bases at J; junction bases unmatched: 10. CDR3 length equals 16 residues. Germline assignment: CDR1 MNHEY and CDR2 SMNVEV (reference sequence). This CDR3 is CASSPSLGQGVYEQYF. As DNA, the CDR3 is TGTGCCAGCAGTCCTTCCCTTGGACAGGGGGTCTACGAGCAGTACTTC.

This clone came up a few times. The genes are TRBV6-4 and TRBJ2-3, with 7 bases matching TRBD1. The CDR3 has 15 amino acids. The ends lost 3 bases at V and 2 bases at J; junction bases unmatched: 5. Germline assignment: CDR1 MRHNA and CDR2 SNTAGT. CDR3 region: CASSENRGHTDTQYF. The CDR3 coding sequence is TGTGCCAGCAGTGAGAACAGGGGTCACACAGATACGCAGTATTTT.

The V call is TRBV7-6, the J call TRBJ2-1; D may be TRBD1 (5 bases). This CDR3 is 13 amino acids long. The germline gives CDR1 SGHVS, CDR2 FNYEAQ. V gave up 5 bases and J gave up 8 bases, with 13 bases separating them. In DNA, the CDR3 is TGTGCCAGCAGCGTAGGGGTCAGCGATGAGCAGTTCTTC. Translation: CASSVGVSDEQFF.

This CDR3 is CSVGQGQISSYEQYF. The CDR3 nucleotides read TGCAGCGTTGGGCAGGGGCAGATAAGCTCCTACGAGCAGTACTTC. V and J are TRBV29-1 and TRBJ2-7; a weak D match, TRBD1 (6 bases). Germline V gene sequence: CDR1 SQVTM, CDR2 ANQGSEA. The CDR3 sequence is 15 residues long. V lost 4 bases and J lost 0, with 16 bases in between.

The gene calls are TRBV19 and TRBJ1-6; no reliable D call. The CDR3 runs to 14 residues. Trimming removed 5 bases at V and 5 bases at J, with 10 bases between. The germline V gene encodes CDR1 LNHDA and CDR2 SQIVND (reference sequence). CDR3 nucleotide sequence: TGTGCCAGTAGTTGGCGAGGGAATAATTCACCCCTCCACTTT. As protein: CASSWRGNNSPLHF.

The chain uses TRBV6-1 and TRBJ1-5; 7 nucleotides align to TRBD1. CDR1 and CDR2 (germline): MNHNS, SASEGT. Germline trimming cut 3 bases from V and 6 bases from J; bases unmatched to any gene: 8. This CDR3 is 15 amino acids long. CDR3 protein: CASSEPDRVSQPQHF. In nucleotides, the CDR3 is TGTGCCAGCAGTGAGCCCGACAGGGTGTCTCAGCCCCAGCATTTT.

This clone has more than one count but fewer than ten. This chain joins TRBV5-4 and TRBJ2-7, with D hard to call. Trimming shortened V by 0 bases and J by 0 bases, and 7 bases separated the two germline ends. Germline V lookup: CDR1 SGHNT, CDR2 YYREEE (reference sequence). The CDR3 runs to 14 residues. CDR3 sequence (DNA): TGTGCCAGCAGCTTGGAGGCGGCCTCCTACGAGCAGTACTTC. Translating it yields CASSLEAASYEQYF.

As DNA, the CDR3 is TGCGCCAGCAAACAGTTACAGGGGGCAAGCTACGAGCAGTACTTC. Translated, it gives CASKQLQGASYEQYF. J is TRBJ2-7 and V is TRBV5-1; 9 bases align to TRBD1. V shed 6 bases and J 3 bases; nucleotides not matched to a gene: 10. The V gene's germline CDR1 is SGHRS and CDR2 YFSETQ. The CDR3 consists of 15 residues.